The T cell receptor beta chain under discussion was sequenced for a study of T-cell reconstitution after alpha-beta-depleted transplantation in children. Study-wide findings and caveats: T-cell counts and diversity were attributed mostly to newly produced T cells one year after transplant. Alpha-beta T cells about two months after transplant reportedly derived from several hundred expanded graft clones. Surviving recipient T cells and intrathymic progenitors accounted for some patients' high TCRbeta diversity at day 60.

The TCRbeta library incorporated unique molecular identifiers. TCRdb reprocessed the PCR reads with MiXCR, giving one entry per CDR3 protein. The sample yields 250,000 to 300,000 distinct CDR3 sequences, around 10% seen once. The CDR3 runs to 16 residues. The ends were cut back, 1 base at V and 1 base at J, with 11 bases in the middle. In germline, CDR1 is MNHNS, CDR2 SASEGT. The table lists this clonotype with many counts. Its antigen is unidentified. The clonotype was recovered from a male patient between 2 and 10 years old who had a stem cell transplant for chronic granulomatous disease, so the T cells may come from the graft donor. The chain is built from TRBV6-1 and TRBJ2-4, with D perhaps TRBD1 (5 bases). Material: peripheral blood, obtained 180 days after TCRalphabeta/CD19-depleted stem cell transplant. CDR3 DNA sequence: TGTGCCAGCAGTGAAGTGGGTAGGGGCGCCAAAAACATTCAGTACTTC. It specifies CASSEVGRGAKNIQYF.